Listed here are 17 T cell receptor beta chains from one sample, sequenced in a study of blood T cell repertoires in COVID-19 (dated by TCRdb to the early 2020s). Libraries came from the immunoSEQ multiplex PCR assay. The immuneACCESS repertoire file appears here via TCRdb, limited to in-frame rearrangements. These files lack a portion of the clones; in checked studies, under half of the deficit traces to unresolved V genes, and the cause of the others is not known. The sample table shows 300,000 to 400,000 clones, and 70% to 90% are seen once. Of the sample, roughly 3.1% is held by the ten largest clones. Sequencing input: peripheral blood. The receptors stem from a human donor in a cohort sampled during active COVID-19.

The V call is TRBV5-1, the J call TRBJ1-6; possibly TRBD1 for D (5 bases). V lost 2 bases, J lost 0 bases, and 24 bases lay in between. The CDR3 spans 21 residues. The germline V gene has CDR1 SGHRS and CDR2 YFSETQ. CDR3 sequence reads: CASSFSQGVSPIFSYNSPLHF. DNA for the CDR3: TGCGCCAGCAGCTTTTCTCAGGGTGTATCCCCCATATTCTCCTATAATTCACCCCTCCACTTT.

This sequence joins TRBV5-1 and TRBJ2-3; D remains ambiguous. Trimming took 4 bases from V and 3 from J, leaving 21 bases between them. The CDR3 runs 17 residues. Germline V gene sequence: CDR1 SGHRS, CDR2 YFSETQ. CDR3 sequence reads: CASSLRQKTWATDTQYF. In DNA form, the CDR3 reads TGCGCCAGCAGCCTCCGCCAGAAGACGTGGGCAACAGATACGCAGTATTTT.

The rearrangement links TRBV6-5 to TRBJ2-7; D not certain. This CDR3 spans 13 amino acids. Trimming left V 5 bases short and J 6 bases short, with 14 bases between. CDR1 MNHEY and CDR2 SVGAGI come from the germline V gene. The CDR3 DNA sequence: TGTGCCAGCAGTACTCTTTCTTTACGCGAGCAGTACTTC. It codes for CASSTLSLREQYF.

This clone came up once. This chain joins TRBV28 and TRBJ1-5, with D uncertain. The CDR3 runs 13 residues. Germline CDR1 is MDHEN and CDR2 is SYDVKM. Trimming shortened V by 6 bases and J by 4 bases, and 10 bases separated the two germline ends. For the CDR3, the DNA is TGTGCCAGCAGCCCGACTGGAAATCAGCCCCAGCATTTT. Translation: CASSPTGNQPQHF.

The chain links TRBV4-2 to TRBJ2-1; 12 positions match TRBD2. The CDR3 length is 16 residues. Per germline, CDR1 LGHNA and CDR2 YNFKEQ. Trimming removed 6 bases from V and 2 bases from J; junction bases left unmatched: 5. This chain's CDR3 is CASRIGLAGTYNEQFF. As DNA, the CDR3 is TGTGCCAGCAGAATCGGACTAGCGGGGACCTACAATGAGCAGTTCTTC.

The chain uses TRBV3-1 (or the pseudogene TRBV3-2) and TRBJ2-6; TRBD2 might be the D (6 bases). CDR1 is LGHDT and CDR2 is YNNKEL in the germline V gene (reference sequence). There are 17 residues in the CDR3. Between the trimmed V and J ends, which lost 4 bases and 1 base, there was a span of 14 bases. CDR3 sequence: CASSPTLAGSGANVLTF. The CDR3 coding sequence is TGTGCCAGCAGCCCGACCCTGGCGGGGTCTGGGGCCAACGTCCTGACTTTC.

V is TRBV14 and J is TRBJ2-5, with 7 bases identical to TRBD2. V lost 5 bases to trimming and J lost 0 bases; unmatched junction nucleotides: 6. This CDR3 has 15 amino acids. Germline CDR1 SGHDN, CDR2 FVKESK. The CDR3 loop reads CASSWTTSYQETQYF. The CDR3 DNA is TGTGCCAGCAGCTGGACGACTAGCTACCAAGAGACCCAGTACTTC.

V and J are TRBV5-1 and TRBJ1-4; 8 bases are a match to TRBD1. Germline V gene data show CDR1 as SGHRS and CDR2 as YFSETQ. The CDR3 runs to 14 residues. J lost 5 bases, V lost 4 bases, and 4 bases had no gene match. This CDR3 reads CASSIGTGNEKLFF. Written as DNA, the CDR3 is TGCGCCAGCAGCATCGGGACAGGAAATGAAAAACTGTTTTTT.

This clone appeared once. The chain couples TRBV7-9 to TRBJ2-3, with D maybe TRBD2 (6 bases). Looked up from germline, CDR1 is SEHNR and CDR2 is FQNEAQ (reference sequence). Trimming cost V 4 bases and J 2 bases, with 16 bases left between them. This CDR3 contains 16 residues. The CDR3 bases are TGTGCCAGCAGCTCGACGCGGGACTTTAACACAGATACGCAGTATTTT. The encoded protein is CASSSTRDFNTDTQYF. Full variable domain (remainder filled in from reference TRBV7-9 and TRBJ2-3): DTGVSQNPRHKITKRGQNVTFRCDPISEHNRLYWYRQTLGQGPEFLTYFQNEAQLEKSRLLSDRFSAERPKGSFSTLEIQRTEQGDSAMYLCASSSTRDFNTDTQYFGPGTRLTVL.

The CDR3 DNA is TGTGCCCGAACAAGCGGGGCGAACACCGGGGAGCTGTTTTTT. Residues: CARTSGANTGELFF. The chain uses TRBV19 and TRBJ2-2; 7 bases are shared with TRBD2. This CDR3 comprises 14 residues. Trimming cost V 11 bases and J 0 bases; bases outside gene matches: 6. Germline CDR1 reads LNHDA; CDR2 reads SQIVND (reference sequence).

This clone was recorded only once. The chain recombines TRBV11-3 with TRBJ1-5; no firm D call. This CDR3 has 15 amino acids. Trimming shortened V by 4 bases and J by 6 bases, and 16 bases separated the two germline ends. Germline assignment: CDR1 SGHNT and CDR2 YENEEA. The CDR3 spells CASSSEVRAIQPQHF. The CDR3 DNA reads as TGTGCCAGCAGCTCGGAGGTGAGGGCGATTCAGCCCCAGCATTTT.

The chain employs TRBV27 and TRBJ1-2; TRBD1 agrees at 10 bases. The CDR3 has 12 residues. Germline V gene lookup returns CDR1 MNHEY and CDR2 SMNVEV (reference sequence). Trimming at V came to 6 bases and at J to 9 bases, leaving 4 bases not matched to a gene. The CDR3 region is CASRLGQGRYTF. The DNA of the CDR3 is TGTGCCAGCAGATTGGGACAGGGGCGCTACACCTTC.

The gene calls are TRBV7-3 and TRBJ1-1; 7 nucleotides agree with TRBD1. Germline CDR1 SGHTA, CDR2 FQGTGA. V was pared by 1 base and J by 5 bases, with 4 bases of the junction left unmatched. CDR3 length equals 14 residues. In nucleotides, the CDR3 is TGTGCCAGCAGCTTAATCGAGGGGGCAACTGAAGCTTTCTTT. Protein: CASSLIEGATEAFF.

CDR3 in amino acids: CASSFYTADYNEQFF. CDR3 in DNA: TGTGCCAGCAGTTTTTATACAGCAGACTACAATGAGCAGTTCTTC. The chain is built from TRBV27 and TRBJ2-1; D uncertain. The V end lost 3 bases, the J end lost 3 bases, and 12 bases lay between the germline ends. The germline CDR1 and CDR2 sequences are MNHEY and SMNVEV (reference sequence). The CDR3 runs 15 residues.

The chain couples TRBV2 to TRBJ1-1; D possibly corresponds to TRBD1 (6 bases). Germline V gives CDR1 SNHLY, CDR2 FYNNEI. The CDR3 has 15 residues. With 8 bases removed from V and 8 bases from J, the gap between germline ends came to 24 bases. The CDR3 loop is CASSRQVTRVGEAFF. In DNA, the CDR3 is TGTGCCAGCTCCAGACAGGTAACAAGAGTAGGCGAAGCTTTCTTT. The variable domain in full, completed from reference TRBV2 and TRBJ1-1, reads EPEVTQTPSHQVTQMGQEVILRCVPISNHLYFYWYRQILGQKVEFLVSFYNNEISEKSEIFDDQFSVERPDGSNFTLKIRSTKLEDSAMYFCASSRQVTRVGEAFFGQGTRLTVV.

The chain uses TRBV4-2 and TRBJ1-3; D may be TRBD1 (5 bases). Germline CDR1 is LGHNA and CDR2 is YNFKEQ. This CDR3 spans 17 amino acids. Trimming took off 4 bases at V and 5 bases at J, with 21 bases between the two ends. The CDR3 is CASSPARGENRRNTIYF. CDR3 nucleotides: TGTGCCAGCAGCCCGGCGCGGGGGGAGAACCGCAGAAACACCATATATTTT.

The chain uses TRBV11-2 and TRBJ1-2, with D tentatively TRBD1 (6 bases). The CDR3 length is 14 residues. Germline CDR1 reads SGHAT; CDR2 reads FQNNGV. Trimming removed 3 bases from V and 0 bases from J, with 8 bases in between. The CDR3 reads CASSLDSANYGYTF. In nucleotides, the CDR3 is TGTGCCAGCAGCTTGGACAGCGCTAACTATGGCTACACCTTC.